This TCR beta chain was retrieved from a study of CD8+CD57+ T cells in acquired aplastic anemia. Regarding the study as a whole: Around 27 was the count of CD8+ CDR3 sequences that patients shared with controls.

Only patients with CD8+CD57+ cell expansion on flow cytometry were chosen for sequencing. The patients, all of them, had severe acquired aplastic anemia. By the time of blood sampling, patients had still received no therapy. TCR beta VDJ and CDR3 were profiled, and genomic DNA was the template. TCRdb processed the reads anew with MiXCR; each CDR3 protein has one entry. There are more than 250,000 distinct CDR3 sequences in the sample; about 80% occur only once, and about 41% lies in the top ten. This clonotype was observed a handful of times. Its specificity is not known. The limits of the CDR3 on the DNA are not certain, so only TCRdb's listed CDR3 is given. In germline, CDR1 is LGHNA, CDR2 YSLEER. Termini included, the CDR3 measures 16 amino acids.

The sequence came from a human donor with aplastic anemia. This chain links TRBV4-3 with TRBJ2-6; TRBD2 is taken as the D call from the table, unchecked against the DNA. Input material: sorted CD4+, CD8+, or CD8+CD57+ T cells (not recorded which) from PBMCs. The CDR3 protein is CAKQRIRSILANVLTF.